Below, one T cell receptor (beta chain) is given with its context. Its cognate antigen is unknown. Germline V CDR1 and CDR2: ENHRY, SYGVKD. There are 15 residues in the CDR3. V lost 5 bases to trimming and J lost 3 bases; unmatched junction nucleotides: 7. A multiplex PCR was run with 60 Vbeta primers and 13 Jbeta primers. Some clones are missing from TCRdb's copy, which holds only in-frame ones; the method was immunoSEQ multiplex PCR. The table lists 77,000 or so clones, 84% of them singletons. This sample is drawn from a study of cytomegalovirus exposure and HLA in healthy donors. General observations from the study: In vitro work confirmed that a few CMV-associated chains recognize CMV antigens. The authors considered a cluster of highly shared sequence variants likely to be a sequencing artifact. Association of a missense DCLRE1C variant with TCR beta V- and J-gene trimming was reported in a later analysis.

The origin of this receptor is a man between 65 and 85 years old in good health and CMV-seropositive. Sequencing input: PBMCs. The chain employs TRBV10-3 and TRBJ1-2; 9 nucleotides agree with TRBD1. DNA for the CDR3: TGTGCCATCAGTTTACAGGGGGCGCGGGACTATGGCTACACCTTC. Translation: CAISLQGARDYGYTF.